The following is a TCR beta chain sequence with its context. Sequenced by immunoSEQ multiplex PCR; TCRdb stores in-frame clones only, minus some. Of around 53,000 clones detected, about nine tenths appear once; the ten largest clones hold roughly 13%. This entry belongs to a study of control samples from healthy donors and cancer patients. CDR3 length equals 15 residues. The V gene lost 4 bases and the J gene lost 1 base, with 13 bases spanning the gap. Germline loops: CDR1 LNHDA, CDR2 SQIVND (reference sequence). This chain uses TRBV19 with TRBJ1-1; D is unresolved. The TCR was taken from a man in his 60s with head and neck cancer. The sequenced material came from PBMCs. The CDR3 sequence: CASSTQDTGNTEAFF. Here the CDR3 DNA reads TGTGCCAGTAGTACCCAGGATACGGGGAACACTGAAGCTTTCTTT. The complete variable domain, with remaining parts taken from reference TRBV19 and TRBJ1-1, reads DGGITQSPKYLFRKEGQNVTLSCEQNLNHDAMYWYRQDPGQGLRLIYYSQIVNDFQKGDIAEGYSVSREKKESFPLTVTSAQKNPTAFYLCASSTQDTGNTEAFFGQGTRLTVV.